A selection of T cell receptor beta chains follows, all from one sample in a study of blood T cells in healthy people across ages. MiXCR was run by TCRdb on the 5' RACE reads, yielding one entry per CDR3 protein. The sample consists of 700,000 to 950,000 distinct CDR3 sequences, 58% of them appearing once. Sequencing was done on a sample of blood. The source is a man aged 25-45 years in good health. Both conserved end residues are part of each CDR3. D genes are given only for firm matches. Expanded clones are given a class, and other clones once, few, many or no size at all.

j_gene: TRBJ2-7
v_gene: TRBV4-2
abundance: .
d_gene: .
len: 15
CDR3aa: CASSQDIGGGGEQYF
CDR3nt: TGTGCCAGCAGCCAAGATATAGGTGGGGGAGGCGAGCAGTACTTC

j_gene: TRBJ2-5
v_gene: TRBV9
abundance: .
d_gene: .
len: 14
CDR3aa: CASSVAPNKETQYF
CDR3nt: TGTGCCAGCAGCGTAGCTCCCAACAAAGAGACCCAGTACTTC

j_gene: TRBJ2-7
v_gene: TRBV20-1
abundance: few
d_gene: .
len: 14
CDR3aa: CSARAQTVSYEQYF
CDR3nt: TGCAGTGCTAGAGCGCAGACGGTCTCCTACGAGCAGTACTTC

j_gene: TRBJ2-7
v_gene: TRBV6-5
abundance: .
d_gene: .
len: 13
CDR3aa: CASSYTRKGEQYF
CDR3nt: TGTGCCAGCAGTTACACTCGTAAGGGCGAGCAGTACTTC

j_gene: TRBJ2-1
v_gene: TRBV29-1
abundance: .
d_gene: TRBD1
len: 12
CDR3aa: CSAKTGGGEQFF
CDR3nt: TGCAGCGCAAAGACAGGGGGAGGTGAGCAGTTCTTC

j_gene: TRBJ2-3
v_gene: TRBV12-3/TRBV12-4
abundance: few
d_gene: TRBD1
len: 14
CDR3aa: CASSPGTGLDTQYF
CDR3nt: TGTGCCAGCTCTCCCGGGACAGGTCTAGATACGCAGTATTTT

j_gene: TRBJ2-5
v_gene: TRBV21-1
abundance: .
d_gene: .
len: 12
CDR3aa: CASSKCQETQYF
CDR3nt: TGTGCCAGCAGCAAATGCCAAGAGACCCAGTACTTC

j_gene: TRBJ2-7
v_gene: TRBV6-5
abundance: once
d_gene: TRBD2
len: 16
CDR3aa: CASSSGLAFPSNEQYF
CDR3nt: TGTGCCAGCAGTTCGGGACTAGCTTTCCCCTCCAATGAGCAGTACTTC

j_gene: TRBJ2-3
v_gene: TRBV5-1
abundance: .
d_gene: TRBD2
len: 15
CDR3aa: CASSQGLADHNTQYF
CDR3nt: TGCGCCAGCAGCCAAGGACTAGCGGATCATAATACGCAGTATTTT

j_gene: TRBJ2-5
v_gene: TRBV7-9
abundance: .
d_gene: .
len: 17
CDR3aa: CASSLAPGGGWIETQYF
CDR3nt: TGTGCCAGCAGCTTAGCACCGGGCGGCGGGTGGATAGAGACCCAGTACTTC

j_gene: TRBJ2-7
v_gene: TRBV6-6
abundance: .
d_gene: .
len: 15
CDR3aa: CASSYGWGGSYEQYF
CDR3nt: TGTGCCAGCAGTTACGGGTGGGGGGGCTCGTACGAGCAGTACTTC

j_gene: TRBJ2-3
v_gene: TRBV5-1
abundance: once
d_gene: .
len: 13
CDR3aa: CASSRKEGDTQYF
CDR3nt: TGCGCCAGCAGCCGAAAAGAGGGAGATACGCAGTATTTT

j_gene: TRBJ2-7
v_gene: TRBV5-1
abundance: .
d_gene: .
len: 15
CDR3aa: CASSRSTGENNEQYF
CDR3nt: TGCGCCAGCAGCCGTTCGACGGGGGAGAACAATGAGCAGTACTTC

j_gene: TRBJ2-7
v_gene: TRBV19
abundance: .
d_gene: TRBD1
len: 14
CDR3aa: CASSTQGAYYEQYF
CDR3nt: TGTGCCAGTAGTACACAGGGGGCGTACTACGAGCAGTACTTC

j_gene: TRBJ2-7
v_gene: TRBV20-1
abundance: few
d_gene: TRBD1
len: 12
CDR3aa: CSASTGGGEQYF
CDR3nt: TGCAGTGCTTCGACAGGGGGCGGCGAGCAGTACTTC

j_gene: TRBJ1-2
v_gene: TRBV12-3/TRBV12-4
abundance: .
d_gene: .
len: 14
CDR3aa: CASGREQGPFGYTF
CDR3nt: TGTGCCAGCGGGCGGGAACAGGGACCCTTCGGCTACACCTTC

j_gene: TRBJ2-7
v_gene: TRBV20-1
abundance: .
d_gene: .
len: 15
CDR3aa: CSASGTSRGTYEQYF
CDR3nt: TGCAGTGCCTCCGGGACTTCTAGAGGAACCTACGAGCAGTACTTC

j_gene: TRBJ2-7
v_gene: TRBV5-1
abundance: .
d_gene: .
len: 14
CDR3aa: CASSLDLGPYEQYF
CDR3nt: TGCGCCAGCAGCTTGGACCTCGGACCCTACGAGCAGTACTTC

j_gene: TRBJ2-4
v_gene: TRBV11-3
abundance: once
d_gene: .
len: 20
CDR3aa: CASSFVLGDGDGGPKNIQYF
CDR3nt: TGTGCCAGCAGCTTTGTATTGGGGGACGGGGATGGTGGCCCCAAAAACATTCAGTACTTC

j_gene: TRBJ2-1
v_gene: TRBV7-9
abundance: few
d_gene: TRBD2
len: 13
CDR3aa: CAGTSRGYNEQFF
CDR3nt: TGTGCCGGGACTAGCAGGGGATACAATGAGCAGTTCTTC

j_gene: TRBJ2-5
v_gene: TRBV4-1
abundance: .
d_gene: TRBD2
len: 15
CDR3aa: CASSQERLAEETQYF
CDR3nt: TGCGCCAGCAGCCAAGAGCGACTAGCGGAAGAGACCCAGTACTTC

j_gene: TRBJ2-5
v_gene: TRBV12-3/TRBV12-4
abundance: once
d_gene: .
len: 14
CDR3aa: CASSYHREGETQYF
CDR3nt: TGTGCCAGCAGTTACCACAGGGAAGGGGAGACCCAGTACTTC

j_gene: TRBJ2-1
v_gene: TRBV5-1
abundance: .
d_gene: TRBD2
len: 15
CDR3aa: CASSNRLAGLHEQFF
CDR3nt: TGCGCCAGCAGCAACCGACTAGCGGGTCTTCATGAGCAGTTCTTC

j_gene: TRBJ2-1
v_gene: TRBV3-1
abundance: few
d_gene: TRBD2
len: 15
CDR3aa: CASSPRTSGDNEQFF
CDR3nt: TGTGCCAGCAGTCCGCGGACTAGCGGGGACAATGAGCAGTTCTTC

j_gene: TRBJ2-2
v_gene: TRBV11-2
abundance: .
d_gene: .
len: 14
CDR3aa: CASSLDLNAGELFF
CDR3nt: TGTGCCAGCAGCTTAGATCTCAATGCCGGGGAGCTGTTTTTT

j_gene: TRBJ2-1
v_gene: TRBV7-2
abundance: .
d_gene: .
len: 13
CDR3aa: CASSPITENEQFF
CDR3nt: TGTGCCAGCAGCCCGATAACAGAGAATGAGCAGTTCTTC

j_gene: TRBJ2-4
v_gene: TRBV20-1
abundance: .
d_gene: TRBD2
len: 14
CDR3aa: CSASNSGRFDGQYF
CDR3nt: TGCAGTGCATCGAATAGCGGGAGGTTCGACGGGCAGTACTTC

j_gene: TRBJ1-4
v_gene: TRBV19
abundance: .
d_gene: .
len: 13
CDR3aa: CASSPAGSEKLFF
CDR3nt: TGTGCCAGTAGCCCCGCCGGGAGTGAAAAACTGTTTTTT

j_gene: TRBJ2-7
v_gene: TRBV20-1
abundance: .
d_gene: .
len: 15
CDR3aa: CSAQIKRRDRREQYF
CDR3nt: TGCAGTGCCCAGATCAAAAGGCGGGACAGAAGGGAGCAGTACTTC

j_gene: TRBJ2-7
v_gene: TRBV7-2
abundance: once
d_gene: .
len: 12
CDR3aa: CASSLTDNEQYF
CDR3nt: TGTGCCAGCAGCCTCACGGATAATGAGCAGTACTTC

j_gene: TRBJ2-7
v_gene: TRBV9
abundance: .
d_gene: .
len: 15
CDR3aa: CASSVDLGEAYEQYF
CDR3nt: TGTGCCAGCAGCGTCGATCTTGGGGAGGCCTACGAGCAGTACTTC

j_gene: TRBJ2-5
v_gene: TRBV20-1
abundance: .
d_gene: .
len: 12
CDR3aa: CSASIAEETQYF
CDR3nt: TGCAGTGCTAGTATAGCGGAAGAGACCCAGTACTTC

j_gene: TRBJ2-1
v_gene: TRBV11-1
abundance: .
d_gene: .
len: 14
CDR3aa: CASSSNPSYNEQFF
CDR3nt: TGTGCCAGCAGCTCGAACCCCTCCTACAATGAGCAGTTCTTC

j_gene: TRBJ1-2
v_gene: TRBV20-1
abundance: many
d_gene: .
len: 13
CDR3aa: CSARRGRLYGYTF
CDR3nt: TGCAGTGCCCGCCGGGGCCGACTCTATGGCTACACCTTC

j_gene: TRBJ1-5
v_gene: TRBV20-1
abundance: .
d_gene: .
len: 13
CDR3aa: CSVRGHSNQPQHF
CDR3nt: TGCAGCGTCCGGGGACATAGCAATCAGCCCCAGCATTTT

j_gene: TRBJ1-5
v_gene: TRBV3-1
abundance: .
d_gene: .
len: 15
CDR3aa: CASSLGTLGNQPQHF
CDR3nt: TGTGCCAGCAGCCTCGGGACTTTGGGCAATCAGCCCCAGCATTTT

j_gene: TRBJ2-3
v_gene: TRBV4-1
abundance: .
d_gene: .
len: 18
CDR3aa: CASSQDLPGTLSTVTQYF
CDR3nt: TGCGCCAGCAGCCAAGATTTGCCCGGGACTCTTAGCACAGTTACGCAGTATTTT

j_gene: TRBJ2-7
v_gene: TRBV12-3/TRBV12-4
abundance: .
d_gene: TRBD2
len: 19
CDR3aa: CASSSGTSGRPISSYEQYF
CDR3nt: TGTGCCAGCAGTTCCGGGACTAGCGGGAGGCCGATCAGCTCCTACGAGCAGTACTTC

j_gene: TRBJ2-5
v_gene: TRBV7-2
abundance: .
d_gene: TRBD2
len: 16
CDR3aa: CTSSLNSGPLKETQYF
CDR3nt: TGTACCAGCAGCTTAAATAGCGGGCCCCTTAAAGAGACCCAGTACTTC

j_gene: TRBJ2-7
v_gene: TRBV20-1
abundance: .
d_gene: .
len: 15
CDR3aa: CSARDSRSSYNEQYF
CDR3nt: TGCAGTGCTAGGGATTCGAGGAGCTCCTACAATGAGCAGTACTTC

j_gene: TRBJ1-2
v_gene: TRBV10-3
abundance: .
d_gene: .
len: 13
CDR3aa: CAISEYRETGYTF
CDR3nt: TGTGCCATCAGTGAGTACAGGGAAACTGGCTACACCTTC

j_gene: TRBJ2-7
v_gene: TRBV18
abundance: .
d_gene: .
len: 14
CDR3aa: CASSPPGANYEQYF
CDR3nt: TGTGCCAGCTCACCACCAGGGGCGAACTACGAGCAGTACTTC

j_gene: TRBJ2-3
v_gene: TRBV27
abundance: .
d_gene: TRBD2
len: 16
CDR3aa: CASSQSGRERLNTQYF
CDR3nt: TGTGCCAGCAGCCAGAGTGGGAGGGAACGGCTCAATACGCAGTATTTT

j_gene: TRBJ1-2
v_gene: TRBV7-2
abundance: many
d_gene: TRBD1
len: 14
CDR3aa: CASSPGGQGKRYTF
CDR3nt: TGTGCCAGCAGCCCGGGGGGACAGGGGAAACGCTACACCTTC

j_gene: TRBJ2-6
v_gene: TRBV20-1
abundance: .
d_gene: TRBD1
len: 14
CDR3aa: CSAGTGVGANVLTF
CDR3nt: TGCAGTGCTGGAACAGGGGTTGGGGCCAACGTCCTGACTTTC

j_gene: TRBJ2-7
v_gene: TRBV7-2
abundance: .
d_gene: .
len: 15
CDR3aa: CASSRSSQSSYEQYF
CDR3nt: TGTGCCAGCAGCCGGTCCAGTCAATCTTCCTACGAGCAGTACTTC

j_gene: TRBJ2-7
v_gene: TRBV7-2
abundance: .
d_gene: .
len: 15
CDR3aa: CASSRTLAENYEQYF
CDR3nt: TGTGCCAGCAGCCGCACTTTAGCGGAAAACTACGAGCAGTACTTC

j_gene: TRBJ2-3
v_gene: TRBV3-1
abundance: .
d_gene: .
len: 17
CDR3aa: CASSRKRLDRSTDTQYF
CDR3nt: TGTGCCAGCAGCCGCAAACGACTCGACCGCAGCACAGATACGCAGTATTTT

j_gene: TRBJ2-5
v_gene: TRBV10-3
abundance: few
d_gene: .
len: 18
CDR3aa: CAISESRASHGREETQYF
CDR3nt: TGTGCCATCAGTGAGTCACGGGCCAGCCATGGAAGGGAAGAGACCCAGTACTTC

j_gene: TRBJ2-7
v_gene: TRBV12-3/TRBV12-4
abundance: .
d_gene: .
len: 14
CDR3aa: CASSLLKGSYEQYF
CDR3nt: TGTGCCAGCAGTTTGCTGAAGGGGTCCTACGAGCAGTACTTC

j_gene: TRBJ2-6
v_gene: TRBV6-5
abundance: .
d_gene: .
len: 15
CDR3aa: CASSQQGAGANVLTF
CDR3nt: TGTGCCAGCAGCCAACAGGGAGCTGGGGCCAACGTCCTGACTTTC

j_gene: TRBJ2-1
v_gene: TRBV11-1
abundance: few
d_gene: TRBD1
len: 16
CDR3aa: CASSQIDRDRDNEQFF
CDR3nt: TGTGCCAGCAGCCAGATAGACAGGGACAGGGACAATGAGCAGTTCTTC

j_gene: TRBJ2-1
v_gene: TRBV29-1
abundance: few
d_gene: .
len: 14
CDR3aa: CSVDSGFRYNEQFF
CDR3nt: TGCAGCGTTGATTCAGGATTCCGGTACAATGAGCAGTTCTTC

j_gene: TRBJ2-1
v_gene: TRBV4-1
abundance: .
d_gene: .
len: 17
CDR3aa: CASSQPTLKRAVREQFF
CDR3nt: TGCGCCAGCAGCCAACCCACCCTGAAACGGGCGGTGAGGGAGCAGTTCTTC

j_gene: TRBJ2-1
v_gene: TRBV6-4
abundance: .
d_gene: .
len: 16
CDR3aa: CASSEQKTGYYNEQFF
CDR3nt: TGTGCCAGCAGTGAGCAAAAGACTGGATACTACAATGAGCAGTTCTTC

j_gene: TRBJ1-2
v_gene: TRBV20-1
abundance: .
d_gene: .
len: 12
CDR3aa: CSARDFGTGYTF
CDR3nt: TGCAGTGCTAGAGATTTTGGGACTGGCTACACCTTC

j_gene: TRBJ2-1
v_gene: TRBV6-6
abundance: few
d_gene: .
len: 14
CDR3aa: CASTFGTGVNEQFF
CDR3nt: TGTGCCAGCACTTTTGGCACCGGGGTCAATGAGCAGTTCTTC